These 5 T cell receptor beta chains were all obtained from the same sample, sequenced in a study of shared clonotypes between healthy human individuals. Profiled with immunoSEQ multiplex PCR; TCRdb holds only in-frame clones, not every one. The sample yields roughly 1,500,000 clones, 98% to 99% seen once. The sample taken for sequencing was naive CD4+ T cells sorted from blood. Indicated subset: CD45RA+ positively selected. Source of these receptors: a man aged 25 to 40 in good health.

The genes are TRBV6-6 and TRBJ1-5; D is unclear. The germline gives CDR1 MNHNY, CDR2 SVGAGI (reference sequence). Trimming pared 5 bases from V and 6 bases from J, leaving 20 bases between. This CDR3 comprises 16 residues. For the CDR3, the DNA is TGTGCCAGCAGTGTTGGGGTGGTTAAAAATGGTCAGCCCCAGCATTTT. It codes for CASSVGVVKNGQPQHF.

The chain is built from TRBV5-6 and TRBJ2-3; unclear D gene. Germline CDR1 and CDR2: SGHDT and YYEEEE. Trimming removed 6 bases from V and 6 bases from J, with 14 bases in between. CDR3 size: 13 residues. The CDR3 DNA follows: TGTGCCAGCATCGATGTAAATAGGGATACGCAGTATTTT. Translating it yields CASIDVNRDTQYF.

The chain joins TRBV19 to TRBJ1-2, with D tentatively TRBD1 (6 bases). The V and J ends lost 0 bases and 13 bases respectively, with 21 bases between them. The CDR3 spans 15 residues. Germline CDR1 and CDR2: LNHDA and SQIVND (reference sequence). CDR3 sequence (DNA): TGTGCCAGTAGTATAGATATTAACAGGGTGAAGGCGTCCACCTTC. Translated, it gives CASSIDINRVKASTF.

The chain employs TRBV29-1 and TRBJ1-5; no firm D call. CDR3 length: 13 amino acids. V was clipped by 5 bases and J by 5 bases, with 13 bases between them. CDR1 is SQVTM, CDR2 ANQGSEA, per germline. The CDR3 DNA sequence: TGCAGCGTTCTTTGGGGAGTAGATCAGCCCCAGCATTTT. This codes for CSVLWGVDQPQHF.

The V call is TRBV11-2, the J call TRBJ2-1; D gene ambiguous. The germline V gene encodes CDR1 SGHAT and CDR2 FQNNGV. CDR3 length: 14 residues. V gave up 2 bases and J gave up 9 bases, with 14 bases separating them. The CDR3 coding sequence is TGTGCCAGCAGCTTACCCCACCAATTTGGTGAGCAGTTCTTC. Translating it yields CASSLPHQFGEQFF.